This TCR beta chain was identified in a study of T cells after somatic rescue of genetic block (dated by TCRdb to about 2020). Regarding the complete study: The study assessed how robust, over the long term, a T-cell system was when the system had developed through somatic rescue of a genetic block in T-cell development.

As regards this clone: Its cognate antigen has yet to be identified. Per-nucleotide qualities are absent, and no much larger clonotype sits a single base away.

Receptor libraries were prepared by the immunoSEQ multiplex PCR assay. Not all clones reach the TCRdb copy of this immuneACCESS table, which keeps in-frame sequences only. Checked studies attribute under half of the gap to unresolved V genes and leave the rest unexplained. For this sample the table gives tens of thousands of clones, of which 92% were detected only once. Of the sample, approximately 3% is held by the ten largest clones. For CDR1 and CDR2, the germline V gene lists SGHRS and YFSETQ. V drops 3 bases and J drops 4 bases, leaving 10 bases in between. The CDR3 has 14 amino acids, counting the end cysteine and phenylalanine. CDR3 DNA only is kept here, 42 bases in frame from base 1.

This chain is built from TRBV5-1 and TRBJ2-2; tentative D gene TRBD2, with 5 bases matching. This clonotype was obtained from a man between 35 and 55 years old. Sequencing input: peripheral blood mononuclear cells (PBMCs). The encoded CDR3 is CASSSRAGTGELFF. DNA sequence: TGCGCCAGCAGCTCCCGGGCGGGCACCGGGGAGCTGTTTTTT. Joined to the reference TRBV5-1 and TRBJ2-2 proteins, this CDR3 gives the full variable domain: KAGVTQTPRYLIKTRGQQVTLSCSPISGHRSVSWYQQTPGQGLQFLFEYFSETQRNKGNFPGRFSGRQFSNSRSEMNVSTLELGDSALYLCASSSRAGTGELFFGEGSRLTVL.